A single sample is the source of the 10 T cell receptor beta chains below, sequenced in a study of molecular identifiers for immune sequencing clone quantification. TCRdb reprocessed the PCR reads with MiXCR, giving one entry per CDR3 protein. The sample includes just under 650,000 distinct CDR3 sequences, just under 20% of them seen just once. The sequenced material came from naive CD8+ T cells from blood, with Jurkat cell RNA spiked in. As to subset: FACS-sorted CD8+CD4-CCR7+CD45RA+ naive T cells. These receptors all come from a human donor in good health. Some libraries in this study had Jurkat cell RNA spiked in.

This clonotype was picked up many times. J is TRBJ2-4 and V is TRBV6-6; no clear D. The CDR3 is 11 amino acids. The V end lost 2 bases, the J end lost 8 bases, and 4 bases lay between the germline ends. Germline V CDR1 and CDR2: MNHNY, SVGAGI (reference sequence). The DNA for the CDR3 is TGTGCCAGCAGTTACACGGACATTCAGTACTTC. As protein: CASSYTDIQYF.

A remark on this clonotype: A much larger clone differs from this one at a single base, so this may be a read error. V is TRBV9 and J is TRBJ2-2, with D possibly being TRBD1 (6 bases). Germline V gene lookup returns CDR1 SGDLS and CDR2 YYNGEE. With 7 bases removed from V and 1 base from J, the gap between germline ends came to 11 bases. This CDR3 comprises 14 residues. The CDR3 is CASGETGNTGELFF. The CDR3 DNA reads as TGTGCCAGCGGCGAGACAGGGAACACCGGGGAGCTGTTTTTT.

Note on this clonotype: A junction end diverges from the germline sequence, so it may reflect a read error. CDR3 bases: TGTGCCAGCGGCTTAGTATCAGGGAGTGGGCAGTTCTTC. It codes for CASGLVSGSGQFF. V and J are TRBV7-8 and TRBJ2-1; the D call may be TRBD1 or TRBD2 (5 bases each). Germline CDR1 and CDR2: SGHVS and FQNEAQ. The CDR3 runs to 13 residues.

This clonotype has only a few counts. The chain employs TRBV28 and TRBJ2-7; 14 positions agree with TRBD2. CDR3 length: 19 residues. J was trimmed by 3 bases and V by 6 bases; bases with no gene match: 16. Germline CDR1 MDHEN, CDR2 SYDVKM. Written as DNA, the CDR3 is TGTGCCAGCAGGAGCGGACTAGCGGGAGGTTACCTCCTATTCTACGAGCAGTACTTC. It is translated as CASRSGLAGGYLLFYEQYF.

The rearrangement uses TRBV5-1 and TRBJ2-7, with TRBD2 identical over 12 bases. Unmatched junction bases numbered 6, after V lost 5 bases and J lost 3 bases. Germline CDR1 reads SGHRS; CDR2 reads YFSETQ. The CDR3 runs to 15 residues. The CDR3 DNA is TGCGCCAGCAGTAGCGGACTAGCGGGATTCTACGAGCAGTACTTC. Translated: CASSSGLAGFYEQYF.

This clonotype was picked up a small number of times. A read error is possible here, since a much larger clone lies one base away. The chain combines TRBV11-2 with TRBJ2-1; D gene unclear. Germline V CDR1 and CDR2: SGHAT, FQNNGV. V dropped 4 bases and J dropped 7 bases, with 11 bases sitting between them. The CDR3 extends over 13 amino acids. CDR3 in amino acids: CASSSFPRNEQFF. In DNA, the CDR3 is TGTGCCAGCAGCTCATTCCCGAGGAATGAGCAGTTCTTC.

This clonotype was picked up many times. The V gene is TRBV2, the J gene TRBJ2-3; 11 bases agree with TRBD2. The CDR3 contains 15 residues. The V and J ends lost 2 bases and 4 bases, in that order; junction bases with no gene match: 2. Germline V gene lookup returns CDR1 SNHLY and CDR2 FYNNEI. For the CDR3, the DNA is TGTGCCAGCAGTGAACCGACTAGCGGGGCAGATACGCAGTATTTT. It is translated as CASSEPTSGADTQYF.

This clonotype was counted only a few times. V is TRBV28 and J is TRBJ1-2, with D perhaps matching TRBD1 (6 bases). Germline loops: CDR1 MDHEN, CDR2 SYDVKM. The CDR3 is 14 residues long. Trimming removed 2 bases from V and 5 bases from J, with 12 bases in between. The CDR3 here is CASSLRQVLYGYTF. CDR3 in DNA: TGTGCCAGCAGTTTACGACAGGTCCTGTATGGCTACACCTTC.

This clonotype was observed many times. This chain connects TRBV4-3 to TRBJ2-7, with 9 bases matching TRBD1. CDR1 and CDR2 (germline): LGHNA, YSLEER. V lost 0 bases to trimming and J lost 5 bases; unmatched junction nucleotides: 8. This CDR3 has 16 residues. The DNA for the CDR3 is TGCGCCAGCAGCCAAGACCCCACCGGGACAGGGAACGAGCAGTACTTC. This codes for CASSQDPTGTGNEQYF.

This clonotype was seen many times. CDR3 in amino acids: CASSVEGDTGMNTEAFF. The DNA of the CDR3 is TGTGCCAGCAGCGTAGAGGGGGATACAGGCATGAACACTGAAGCTTTCTTT. The chain couples TRBV9 to TRBJ1-1, with a tentative D call TRBD1 (6 bases). CDR1 and CDR2 from the germline V gene are SGDLS and YYNGEE. The CDR3 is 17 residues long. The germline V and J ends were trimmed by 0 bases and 0 bases, with 15 bases remaining between them. Drawing the rest from reference TRBV9 and TRBJ1-1, the complete variable domain is DSGVTQTPKHLITATGQRVTLRCSPRSGDLSVYWYQQSLDQGLQFLIQYYNGEERAKGNILERFSAQQFPDLHSELNLSSLELGDSALYFCASSVEGDTGMNTEAFFGQGTRLTVV.